At least ten counts were recorded for the clone carrying this TCR beta chain. Its antigen is unknown. This sample is part of a study of identical twins. General study results and limits: Modelling underestimated the level of out-of-frame TCR alpha sharing observed in monozygotic twins.

Unique molecular identifiers were in the cDNA, with template-switch universal primer binding. TCRdb analysed the 5' RACE reads with MiXCR anew, one entry per CDR3 protein. The sample has 600,000 to 700,000 distinct CDR3 sequences, 20% to 25% seen once; the top ten hold approximately 4.3%. The length of the CDR3 is 13 residues. V was cut by 3 bases and J by 4 bases, with 4 bases left in between. Germline V gene data show CDR1 as WSHSY and CDR2 as SAAADI. This sample was shared with a second study, whose subject was T cells expressing NK-cell markers. From that second work: The TCR beta repertoires originated in sorted CD3+CD56+NKG2C+, CD3+CD56+NKG2C- and CD3+CD56-NKG2C+ T cells.

This clonotype was sampled from a woman in her late teens or twenties in good health. The J gene is TRBJ2-6, the V gene TRBV10-2; D not certain. Sequencing used PBMCs. The CDR3 protein is CASSEGGANVLTF. DNA for the CDR3: TGCGCCAGCAGTGAAGGCGGGGCCAACGTCCTGACTTTC.